This section outlines one T cell receptor (beta chain) sequence together with its context. Antigen specificity is unknown. Germline CDR1 SGHVT, CDR2 SQSDAQ. Deletions cut 4 bases from V and 1 base from J, with 35 bases between. The length of the CDR3 is 22 residues. This sample is drawn from a study of PD-1 blockade in classical Hodgkin lymphoma. Study as a whole: Each patient was given nivolumab 3 mg/kg through a vein every 2 weeks. Whole-study findings and limits: Newly diagnosed patients reportedly had lower baseline TCR diversity than healthy donors. Excluded were patients who started nivolumab under 1 year after ASCT, a group that had lower diversity.

No patient escaped relapse after autologous stem cell transplantation, and brentuximab vedotin exposure varied. Best responses included complete response and partial response; otherwise, the best response was progressive disease. Repertoires were generated with immunoSEQ multiplex PCR, while TCRdb's copy carries only in-frame clones and drops some. The sample yields about 97,000 clones, around four fifths seen once. This clonotype was obtained from a human donor with classical Hodgkin lymphoma. The chain joins TRBV7-4 to TRBJ2-7; D may correspond to TRBD1 or TRBD2 (7 bases each). Source: peripheral blood mononuclear cells (PBMCs), taken at baseline. The CDR3 DNA sequence: TGTGCCAGCAGCTCCCGGACAGGACCTCGGGACGAAGACGCGCGGGGGTCCTACGAGCAGTACTTC. Protein product: CASSSRTGPRDEDARGSYEQYF.